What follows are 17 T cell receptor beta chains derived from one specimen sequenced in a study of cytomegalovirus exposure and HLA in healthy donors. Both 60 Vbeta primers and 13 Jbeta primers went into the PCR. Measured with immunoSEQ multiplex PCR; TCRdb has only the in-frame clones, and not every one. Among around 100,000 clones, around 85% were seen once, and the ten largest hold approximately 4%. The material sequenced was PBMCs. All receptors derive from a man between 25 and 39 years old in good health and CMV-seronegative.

The CDR3 DNA is TGTGCCAGCAGTTACGGGGCGGCTGATACGCAGTATTTT. The encoded protein is CASSYGAADTQYF. V is TRBV6-5 and J is TRBJ2-3, with a weak D call TRBD1 (5 bases). The V end lost 2 bases, the J end lost 6 bases, and 9 bases lay between the germline ends. Germline V lookup: CDR1 MNHEY, CDR2 SVGAGI. The CDR3 length is 13 residues.

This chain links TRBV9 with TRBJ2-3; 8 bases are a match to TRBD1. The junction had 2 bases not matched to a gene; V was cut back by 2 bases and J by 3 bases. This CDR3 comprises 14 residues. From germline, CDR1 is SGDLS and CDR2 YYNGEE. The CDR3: CASSVDRVTDTQYF. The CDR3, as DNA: TGTGCCAGCAGCGTGGACAGGGTAACAGATACGCAGTATTTT.

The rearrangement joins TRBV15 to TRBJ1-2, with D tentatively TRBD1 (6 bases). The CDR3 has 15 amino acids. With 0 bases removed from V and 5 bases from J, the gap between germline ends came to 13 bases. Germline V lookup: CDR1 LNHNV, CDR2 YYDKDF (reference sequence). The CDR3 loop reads CATSRDGQGKYGYTF. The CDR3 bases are TGTGCCACCAGCAGAGATGGGCAGGGGAAGTATGGCTACACCTTC.

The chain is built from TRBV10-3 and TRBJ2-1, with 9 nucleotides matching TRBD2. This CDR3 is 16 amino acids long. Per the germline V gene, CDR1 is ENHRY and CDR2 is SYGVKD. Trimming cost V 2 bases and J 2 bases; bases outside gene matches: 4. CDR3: CAISEASGVTYNEQFF. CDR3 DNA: TGTGCCATCAGTGAGGCTAGCGGGGTCACCTACAATGAGCAGTTCTTC.

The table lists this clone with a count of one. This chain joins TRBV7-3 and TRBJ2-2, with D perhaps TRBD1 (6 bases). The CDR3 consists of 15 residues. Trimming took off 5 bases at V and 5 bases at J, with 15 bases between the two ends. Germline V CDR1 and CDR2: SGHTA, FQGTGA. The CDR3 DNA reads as TGTGCCAGCAGCCCGCAACAGGGAGTAACCGGGGAGCTGTTTTTT. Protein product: CASSPQQGVTGELFF.

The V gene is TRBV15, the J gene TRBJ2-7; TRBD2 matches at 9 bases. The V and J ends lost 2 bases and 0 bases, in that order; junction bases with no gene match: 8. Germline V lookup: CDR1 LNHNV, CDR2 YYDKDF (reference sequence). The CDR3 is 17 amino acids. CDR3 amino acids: CATSRLLRTSASYEQYF. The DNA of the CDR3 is TGTGCCACCAGCAGACTCCTAAGGACTAGCGCCTCCTACGAGCAGTACTTC.

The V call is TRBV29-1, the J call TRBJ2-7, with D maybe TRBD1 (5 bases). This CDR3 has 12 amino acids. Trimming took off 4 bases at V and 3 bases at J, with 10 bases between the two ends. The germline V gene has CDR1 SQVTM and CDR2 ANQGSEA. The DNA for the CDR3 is TGCAGCGTTGGGGGCAGGAGCTACGAGCAGTACTTC. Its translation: CSVGGRSYEQYF.

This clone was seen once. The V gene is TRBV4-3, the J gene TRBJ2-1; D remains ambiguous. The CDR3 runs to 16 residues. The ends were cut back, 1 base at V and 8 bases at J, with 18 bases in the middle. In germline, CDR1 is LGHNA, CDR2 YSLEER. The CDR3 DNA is TGCGCCAGCAGCCAAGGTATAGCTGTCCCTTCTTATGAGCAGTTCTTC. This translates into CASSQGIAVPSYEQFF.

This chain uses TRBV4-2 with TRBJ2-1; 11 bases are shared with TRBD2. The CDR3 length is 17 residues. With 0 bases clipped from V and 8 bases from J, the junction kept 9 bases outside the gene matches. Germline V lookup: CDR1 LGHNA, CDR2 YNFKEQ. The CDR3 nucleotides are TGTGCCAGCAGCCAAGATCTAGCGGGGGGCGCTAAGCATGAGCAGTTCTTC. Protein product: CASSQDLAGGAKHEQFF.

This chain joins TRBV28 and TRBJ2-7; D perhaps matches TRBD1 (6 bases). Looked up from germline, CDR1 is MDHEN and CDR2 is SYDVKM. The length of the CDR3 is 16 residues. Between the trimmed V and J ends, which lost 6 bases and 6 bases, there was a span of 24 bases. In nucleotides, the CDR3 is TGTGCCAGCAGCCCCAGCCTTCTTGACAGGACCTTCGAGCAGTACTTC. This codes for CASSPSLLDRTFEQYF.

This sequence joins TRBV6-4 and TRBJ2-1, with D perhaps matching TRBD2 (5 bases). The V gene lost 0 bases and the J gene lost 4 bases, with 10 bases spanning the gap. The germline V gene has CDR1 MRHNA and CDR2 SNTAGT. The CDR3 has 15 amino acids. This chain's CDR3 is CASSDSAGQYNEQFF. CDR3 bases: TGTGCCAGCAGTGACTCGGCGGGTCAGTACAATGAGCAGTTCTTC.

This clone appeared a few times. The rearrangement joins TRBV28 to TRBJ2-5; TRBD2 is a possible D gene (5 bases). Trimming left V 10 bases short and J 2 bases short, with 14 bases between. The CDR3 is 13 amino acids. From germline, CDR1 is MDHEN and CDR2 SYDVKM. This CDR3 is CATLRGRQETQYF. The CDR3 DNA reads TGTGCCACGCTCAGAGGGCGACAAGAGACCCAGTACTTC.

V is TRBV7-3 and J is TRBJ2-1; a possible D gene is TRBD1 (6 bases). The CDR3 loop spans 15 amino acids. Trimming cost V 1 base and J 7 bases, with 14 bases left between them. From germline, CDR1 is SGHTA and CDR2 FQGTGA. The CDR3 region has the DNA TGTGCCAGCAGCTTAAGTGGGACAAAAAAGAATGAGCAGTTCTTC. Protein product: CASSLSGTKKNEQFF.

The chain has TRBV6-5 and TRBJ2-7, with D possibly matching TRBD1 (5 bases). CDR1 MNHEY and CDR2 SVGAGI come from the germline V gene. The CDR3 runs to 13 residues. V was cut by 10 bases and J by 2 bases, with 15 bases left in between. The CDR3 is CATRKGITYEQYF. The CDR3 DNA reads TGTGCCACCAGAAAGGGGATCACCTACGAGCAGTACTTC.

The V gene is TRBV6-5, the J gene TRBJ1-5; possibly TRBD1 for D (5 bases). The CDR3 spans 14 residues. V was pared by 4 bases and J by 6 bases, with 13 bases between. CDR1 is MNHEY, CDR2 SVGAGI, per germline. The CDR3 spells CASSSIQGIQPQHF. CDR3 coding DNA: TGTGCCAGCAGTTCAATTCAGGGTATTCAGCCCCAGCATTTT.

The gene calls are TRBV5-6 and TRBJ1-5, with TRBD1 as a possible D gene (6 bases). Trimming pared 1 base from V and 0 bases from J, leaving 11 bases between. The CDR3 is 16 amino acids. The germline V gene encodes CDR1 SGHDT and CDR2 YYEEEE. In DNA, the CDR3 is TGTGCCAGCAGCTTGACACAGGGTTATAGCAATCAGCCCCAGCATTTT. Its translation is CASSLTQGYSNQPQHF. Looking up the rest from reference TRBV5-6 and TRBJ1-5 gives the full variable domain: DAGVTQSPTHLIKTRGQQVTLRCSPKSGHDTVSWYQQALGQGPQFIFQYYEEEERQRGNFPDRFSGHQFPNYSSELNVNALLLGDSALYLCASSLTQGYSNQPQHFGDGTRLSIL.

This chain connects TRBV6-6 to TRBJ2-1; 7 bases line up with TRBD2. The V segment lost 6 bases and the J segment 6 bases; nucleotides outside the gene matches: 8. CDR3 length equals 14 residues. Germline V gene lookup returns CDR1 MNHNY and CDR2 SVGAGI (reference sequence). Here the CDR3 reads CASRGRDESNEQFF. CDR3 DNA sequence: TGTGCCAGCAGGGGGAGGGACGAAAGCAATGAGCAGTTCTTC.